The T cell receptor beta chain described here comes from a study of brain T cells in children with intractable seizures. Broader study findings: Clones missing pre-surgery may reflect undersampling of that blood sample. Only CDR3 sequence similarity suggested viral specificity, without known HCMV serostatus.

Sequenced by immunoSEQ multiplex PCR; TCRdb stores in-frame clones only, minus some. The table has 80,000 or so clones, approximately 94% seen once. Only cases whose brain tissue showed the highest T cell transcript signatures were sequenced. Pre-surgery treatment included at least one anti-epileptic drug. With 4 bases removed from V and 4 bases from J, the gap between germline ends came to 8 bases. The CDR3 contains 13 residues. Germline V gene lookup returns CDR1 SGHVS and CDR2 FNYEAQ. Comments on this clone: Its antigen is unknown.

The source of this sequence is a boy under two years old with tuberous sclerosis and intractable seizures. Source: peripheral blood, taken at surgery. J is TRBJ2-1 and V is TRBV7-6; D may correspond to TRBD1 or TRBD2 (5 bases each). CDR3 nucleotides: TGTGCCAGCAGCTCCGGGGCTTACAATGAGCAGTTCTTC. Residues: CASSSGAYNEQFF.